The sequence of this T cell receptor (beta chain) was determined in a study of OX40 agonist ivuxolimab in advanced cancers. People who had autoimmune disease history or systemic immunosuppression were excluded. Sequenced by immunoSEQ multiplex PCR; TCRdb stores in-frame clones only, minus some. This table holds around 100,000 clones, 90% found once. Germline values: CDR1 SGDLS, CDR2 YYNGEE. The CDR3 length is 15 residues. Trimming took 4 bases from V and 10 from J; bases not matched to a gene: 16. Sequencing was performed on CD4+ or CD8+ T cells sorted from blood, taken in a trial of the OX40 agonist ivuxolimab. The gene calls are TRBV9 and TRBJ1-2; 7 nucleotides line up with TRBD1. This sequence was found in an adult with an advanced solid tumor such as melanoma, head and neck, liver or kidney cancer. The CDR3, as DNA: TGTGCCAGCAGCCAAAGGGGGGACAGCGCGGTCGTCTACACCTTC. It encodes CASSQRGDSAVVYTF. The full variable domain, with the rest looked up from reference TRBV9 and TRBJ1-2, is DSGVTQTPKHLITATGQRVTLRCSPRSGDLSVYWYQQSLDQGLQFLIQYYNGEERAKGNILERFSAQQFPDLHSELNLSSLELGDSALYFCASSQRGDSAVVYTFGSGTRLTVV.